These 23 T cell receptor beta chains were all obtained from the same sample, sequenced in a study of sequential checkpoint blockade in melanoma. This sample's treatment: randomized to nivolumab then ipilimumab (arm A) or the reverse (arm B). The protocol was immunoSEQ multiplex PCR, while the TCRdb copy is restricted to in-frame clones and leaves out a portion. The table lists about 21,000 clones, 27% of them singletons, with approximately 7% in the top ten. The sequenced sample was tumor tissue (inferred from file names), obtained from a patient given nivolumab and ipilimumab in sequence. These receptors originate from a human donor with melanoma.

V is TRBV7-5 and J is TRBJ2-6; TRBD2 is the table's D call, not checked against the DNA. TRBV7-5 is classified as a pseudogene. This CDR3 comprises 14 residues. The CDR3 DNA is TGTGCCAGCAGCTTAGCTTCTGGGGCCAACGTCCTGACTTTC. Translated: CASSLASGANVLTF.

This clone was detected a few times. The rearrangement uses TRBV19 and TRBJ2-5, with D possibly being TRBD1 (6 bases). The CDR3 runs 12 residues. The germline CDR1 and CDR2 sequences are LNHDA and SQIVND (reference sequence). V was shortened by 7 bases and J by 8 bases, with 14 bases between the two germline ends. CDR3 loop: CASNDRFETQYF. The CDR3 region has the DNA TGTGCCAGTAACGACAGGTTCGAAACCCAGTACTTC.

This clone was recorded a few times. This chain joins TRBV11-3 and TRBJ2-1; 7 bases map to TRBD1. The CDR3 spans 15 residues. The germline V gene has CDR1 SGHNT and CDR2 YENEEA. Trimming at V came to 5 bases and at J to 2 bases, leaving 6 bases not matched to a gene. The CDR3 is CASSRTGAPYNEQFF. The CDR3 coding sequence is TGTGCCAGCAGCAGAACAGGGGCCCCCTACAATGAGCAGTTCTTC. The complete variable domain, with remaining parts taken from reference TRBV11-3 and TRBJ2-1, reads EAGVVQSPRYKIIEKKQPVAFWCNPISGHNTLYWYLQNLGQGPELLIRYENEEAVDDSQLPKDRFSAERLKGVDSTLKIQPAELGDSAVYLCASSRTGAPYNEQFFGPGTRLTVL.

This clone was seen a few times. The chain employs TRBV23-1 and TRBJ1-5; D remains unclear. TRBV23-1 is given ORF status, its function remaining uncertain. The CDR3 is 13 amino acids. Trimming stripped 4 bases from V and 4 bases from J, with 8 bases between. This CDR3 reads CASSPKGNQPQHF. The CDR3 DNA sequence: TGCGCCAGCAGTCCTAAAGGTAATCAGCCCCAGCATTTT.

The V gene is TRBV9, the J gene TRBJ2-5; TRBD2 aligns across 14 bases. The trim removed 0 bases at V and 1 base at J, leaving 5 bases unmatched. This CDR3 contains 18 residues. The germline V gene encodes CDR1 SGDLS and CDR2 YYNGEE. CDR3 sequence: CASSVGLAGGVSQETQYF. Here the CDR3 DNA reads TGTGCCAGCAGCGTAGGACTAGCGGGAGGGGTTTCCCAAGAGACCCAGTACTTC. Full variable domain (rest looked up from reference TRBV9 and TRBJ2-5): DSGVTQTPKHLITATGQRVTLRCSPRSGDLSVYWYQQSLDQGLQFLIQYYNGEERAKGNILERFSAQQFPDLHSELNLSSLELGDSALYFCASSVGLAGGVSQETQYFGPGTRLLVL.

The chain is built from TRBV6-7 and TRBJ2-2, with a tentative D call TRBD1 (6 bases). TRBV6-7 is noted as an ORF with a role that remains uncertain. The V end lost 5 bases, the J end lost 7 bases, and 20 bases lay between the germline ends. The CDR3 sequence is 16 residues long. CDR3 nucleotides: TGTGCCAGCAGTGAACCCCCGGACAGTCGAAGCGGGGAGCTGTTTTTT. It is translated as CASSEPPDSRSGELFF.

This clone appeared a few times. This chain links TRBV28 with TRBJ1-2; 8 positions agree with TRBD1. The V and J ends lost 4 bases and 4 bases, in that order; junction bases with no gene match: 2. The germline CDR1 and CDR2 sequences are MDHEN and SYDVKM. CDR3 length: 13 residues. CDR3 sequence reads: CASSYDRGYGYTF. Here the CDR3 DNA reads TGTGCCAGCAGTTACGACAGGGGCTATGGCTACACCTTC.

This clone was observed a handful of times. The J gene is TRBJ1-2, the V gene TRBV11-3; 9 bases are a match to TRBD1. The V gene's germline CDR1 is SGHNT and CDR2 YENEEA. The CDR3 consists of 15 residues. The junction had 1 base not matched to a gene; V was cut back by 0 bases and J by 2 bases. The CDR3 nucleotides are TGTGCCAGCAGCTTAGAGACAGGGGGAAACTATGGCTACACCTTC. This encodes CASSLETGGNYGYTF.

This clone was seen many times. V is TRBV11-3 and J is TRBJ1-1; 8 bases match TRBD1. The V gene's germline CDR1 is SGHNT and CDR2 YENEEA. The J segment lost 0 bases and the V segment lost 5 bases, leaving 5 bases of the junction unmatched. The CDR3 has 15 residues. CDR3 bases: TGTGCCAGCAGCCCGGGGACAGGCTTGAACACTGAAGCTTTCTTT. This codes for CASSPGTGLNTEAFF.

V usage is TRBV28 and J usage is TRBJ2-7; 7 bases line up with TRBD1. CDR1 and CDR2 (germline): MDHEN, SYDVKM. J gave up 1 base and V 8 bases, and 8 bases lay outside the gene matches. The CDR3 is made up of 14 amino acids. The DNA of the CDR3 is TGTGCCAGCGACCGGGACAGAGTTTCCTACGAGCAGTACTTC. Translated: CASDRDRVSYEQYF.

The genes are TRBV19 and TRBJ2-6; 8 nucleotides match TRBD2. J was trimmed by 4 bases and V by 4 bases; bases with no gene match: 6. The CDR3 length is 16 residues. Germline V lookup: CDR1 LNHDA, CDR2 SQIVND (reference sequence). In DNA, the CDR3 is TGTGCCAGTAGTAATCGGGGGGGGCCAGGGGCCAACGTCCTGACTTTC. This sequence encodes CASSNRGGPGANVLTF.

V is TRBV6-8 and J is TRBJ2-2; TRBD1 matches at 7 bases. Germline-derived CDR1 and CDR2 are MNHGY and SAAAGT. The V gene end was trimmed by 6 bases and the J gene end by 2 bases; junction bases not matched to a gene: 9. This CDR3 has 16 residues. The CDR3 bases are TGTGCCAGCAGCCCTTCGACAGGGCCAAACACCGGGGAGCTGTTTTTT. Protein product: CASSPSTGPNTGELFF.

This chain joins TRBV29-1 and TRBJ2-3, with 12 bases that match TRBD2. Germline trimming cut 8 bases from V and 4 bases from J; bases unmatched to any gene: 7. The CDR3 runs 14 residues. Germline lookup yields CDR1 SQVTM and CDR2 ANQGSEA. CDR3 nucleotides: TGCAGCTTCGGACTAGCGGGGTTGTCAGATACGCAGTATTTT. It yields the protein CSFGLAGLSDTQYF.

V and J are TRBV14 and TRBJ1-6; no reliable D call. Germline CDR1 reads SGHDN; CDR2 reads FVKESK. The V and J ends lost 6 bases and 10 bases respectively, with 25 bases between them. The length of the CDR3 is 17 residues. CDR3 residues: CASSRGESDLYYSPLHF. CDR3 nucleotide sequence: TGTGCCAGCAGTCGAGGTGAATCGGACTTATATTACTCACCCCTCCACTTT.

This clone was picked up a small number of times. The genes are TRBV29-1 and TRBJ2-7; 11 nucleotides align to TRBD2. Unmatched junction bases numbered 4, after V lost 6 bases and J lost 0 bases. This CDR3 is 14 amino acids long. CDR1 and CDR2 (germline): SQVTM, ANQGSEA. CDR3 region: CSVDTSGSSYEQYF. The CDR3 DNA sequence: TGCAGCGTCGATACTAGCGGGAGCTCCTACGAGCAGTACTTC.

This clone was recorded at least ten times. The chain has TRBV6-8 and TRBJ2-7; unclear D gene. The CDR3 spans 12 residues. Trimming took off 8 bases at V and 2 bases at J, with 10 bases between the two ends. Germline V lookup: CDR1 MNHGY, CDR2 SAAAGT. The CDR3 loop is CASDTLAYEQYF. Written as DNA, the CDR3 is TGTGCCAGCGATACGTTGGCCTACGAGCAGTACTTC.

This sequence joins TRBV9 and TRBJ2-7; either TRBD1 or TRBD2 may supply D (6 bases each). Germline CDR1 reads SGDLS; CDR2 reads YYNGEE. Trimming took off 5 bases at V and 6 bases at J, with 12 bases between the two ends. This CDR3 spans 12 amino acids. CDR3 sequence: CASRGSGAEQYF. CDR3 nucleotide sequence: TGTGCCAGCAGGGGGTCGGGGGCCGAGCAGTACTTC.

The J gene is TRBJ2-2, the V gene TRBV11-3; D may be TRBD2 (5 bases). The germline CDR1 and CDR2 sequences are SGHNT and YENEEA. Trimming stripped 2 bases from V and 4 bases from J, with 11 bases between. CDR3 length: 15 residues. CDR3 nucleotides: TGTGCCAGCAGCTTAACAAGCGGTCTCACCGGGGAGCTGTTTTTT. This sequence encodes CASSLTSGLTGELFF.

The sample holds many counts of this clone. J is TRBJ2-5 and V is TRBV28, with D unresolved. The CDR3 sequence is 13 residues long. From germline, CDR1 is MDHEN and CDR2 SYDVKM. The V end was cut by 4 bases, the J end by 6 bases, with 12 bases between. The CDR3 bases are TGTGCCAGCAGTTACTCCTCTCCCCAGACCCAGTACTTC. This codes for CASSYSSPQTQYF.

This clone appeared a few times. The junction shows a germline mismatch at one end, possibly a read error. The chain joins TRBV5-1 to TRBJ1-1; TRBD1 might be the D (5 bases). CDR1 is SGHRS, CDR2 YFSETQ, per germline. The CDR3 runs to 14 residues. The CDR3 DNA reads TGCGCCAGCAGCTCCGCCAGGGAGAACTCTGAAGCTTTCTTT. Its protein is CASSSARENSEAFF.

The genes are TRBV28 and TRBJ2-5, with unresolved D. The germline V gene encodes CDR1 MDHEN and CDR2 SYDVKM. The CDR3 sequence is 12 residues long. Trimming shortened V by 5 bases and J by 4 bases, and 8 bases separated the two germline ends. Written as DNA, the CDR3 is TGTGCCAGCAGTCGTCCCAGAGAGACCCAGTACTTC. Translated: CASSRPRETQYF.

This clone was detected many times. V gene TRBV11-3 combines with J gene TRBJ1-1; the D gene is possibly TRBD1 (5 bases). V dropped 5 bases and J dropped 6 bases, with 19 bases sitting between them. The CDR3 runs 15 residues. The germline CDR1 and CDR2 sequences are SGHNT and YENEEA. CDR3 DNA sequence: TGTGCCAGCAGCCCCCCGGGACTCAGGTCCTCTGAAGCTTTCTTT. It translates to CASSPPGLRSSEAFF.

The V call is TRBV6-8, the J call TRBJ2-3; perhaps TRBD1 as D (6 bases). The germline V gene encodes CDR1 MNHGY and CDR2 SAAAGT. The V end lost 6 bases, the J end lost 2 bases, and 21 bases lay between the germline ends. The CDR3 spans 17 residues. The CDR3 nucleotides are TGTGCCAGCAGGACATACTCGGACAGCCGACTCACAGATACGCAGTATTTT. Protein: CASRTYSDSRLTDTQYF.